This T cell receptor (beta chain) appears in the sequencing data of a study of blood T cell repertoires in COVID-19. About the study: Spain, Italy and the United States supplied samples that represented acute and convalescent COVID-19. T cells, B-cell-depleted T cells, or PBMCs provided the cDNA or gDNA that served as material.

Germline V gene sequence: CDR1 SGHTA, CDR2 FQGNSA. The CDR3 is 12 amino acids. V dropped 3 bases and J dropped 5 bases, with 5 bases sitting between them. The authors' processing: Amplified reference gene primers provided the basis for estimating nucleated cell counts. Using immunoSEQ multiplex PCR, the repertoire was profiled, and TCRdb retains in-frame clones only, with some absent. For V, J and clone size, that table is used; D and trimming come from the DNA. The sample comprises tens of thousands of clones, roughly 90% of which are singletons, and approximately 2.6% rests with the top ten. Followed over time, Seattle patients had been enrolled while infection was active.

This receptor was taken from a man aged 45 to 65 with COVID-19, enrolled during active disease. The rearrangement links TRBV7-2 to TRBJ1-5; no clear D. Sequencing was performed on peripheral blood. The CDR3 here is CASSFRDQPQHF. Written as DNA, the CDR3 is TGTGCCAGCAGCTTTCGCGATCAGCCCCAGCATTTT.